This T cell receptor beta chain emerged from a study of blood T cell repertoires in COVID-19 (dated by TCRdb to about 2020). Concerning the study at large: The collaborator samples originated in the United States, Italy and Spain and spanned the acute and convalescent phases of COVID-19. The prospective study material was composed of cDNA or gDNA derived from T cells, B-cell-depleted T cells, or PBMCs. The dataset comprised deeply sampled blood TCRbeta repertoires from subjects exposed to, actively infected with, or recovered from COVID-19. The repertoires were made available in a free public database intended to serve as a resource for research on the immune response to SARS-CoV-2. Samples came from the ongoing ImmuneRACE study (first 160 participants) plus 1,254 subjects from 6 global collaborators. Nearly every sample came with metadata listing a de-identified subject ID, COVID-19 status, age in years and sex. Where available, HLA class I and class II types were obtained from metadata supplied by the sample provider rather than from assay-based typing.

Collaborating institutions collected whole blood in K2EDTA tubes following their own protocols. For TCRbeta analysis, collaborator samples were shipped as frozen whole blood, as isolated PBMCs, or as DNA extracted from either sample type. Counted from cysteine to phenylalanine, this CDR3 has 14 amino acids. Solely the CDR3 DNA is kept, with 42 bases framed from the first base. Deletion took 4 bases off V and 4 bases off J, with a span of 13 bases between the germline ends. The germline V gene sets CDR1 to MNHEY and CDR2 to SVGEGT. Details on this clone: Its antigen specificity is not known. The input lacks base qualities; no much larger clone sits a single base away.

Study-level results and caveats: The amount of clinical and demographic metadata varied by source and participant and was provided uncurated.

The immunoSEQ Assay, a bias-controlled multiplex PCR, was used to amplify TCRbeta CDR3 regions from genomic DNA. The original methods were these. Within the assay, amplification of reference gene primers was used to estimate how many nucleated cells each sample contained. To quantify the absolute abundance of each unique TCRbeta CDR3 rearrangement, sequence reads were collapsed and filtered. For each sample, productive Simpson clonality was calculated by taking the square root of Simpson's diversity index across productive rearrangements. This immuneACCESS table, as held by TCRdb, lists in-frame sequences with V and J called but not all clones. Of the missing ones, under half trace to an unresolved V gene in checked studies; the others have no known cause. V and J calls and clone size follow that table, whereas D and trimming were derived from the DNA. The sample table lists hundreds of thousands of clones, about 87% of them with a count of one. The biggest ten clones account for over 1% of the sample.

The chain links TRBV6-2 or TRBV6-3 with TRBJ1-1; the D gene is perhaps TRBD1, from 6 matching bases. The receptor comes from a man aged 70-80 years with acute or convalescent COVID-19. Material: peripheral blood. The DNA is as follows: TGTGCCAGCAGTTTACCACAGGGCCGCACTGAAGCTTTCTTT. Its coded protein is CASSLPQGRTEAFF.